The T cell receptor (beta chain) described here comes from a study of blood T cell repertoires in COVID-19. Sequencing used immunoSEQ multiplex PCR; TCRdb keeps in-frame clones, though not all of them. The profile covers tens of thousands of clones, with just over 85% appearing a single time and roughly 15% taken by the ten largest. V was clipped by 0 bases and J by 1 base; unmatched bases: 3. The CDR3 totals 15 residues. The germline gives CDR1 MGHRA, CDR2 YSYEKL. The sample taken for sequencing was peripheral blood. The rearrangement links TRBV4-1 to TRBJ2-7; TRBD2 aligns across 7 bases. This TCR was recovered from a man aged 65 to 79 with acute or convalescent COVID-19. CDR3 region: CASSQDPAGSYEQYF. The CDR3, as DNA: TGCGCCAGCAGCCAAGATCCAGCGGGGTCCTACGAGCAGTACTTC.